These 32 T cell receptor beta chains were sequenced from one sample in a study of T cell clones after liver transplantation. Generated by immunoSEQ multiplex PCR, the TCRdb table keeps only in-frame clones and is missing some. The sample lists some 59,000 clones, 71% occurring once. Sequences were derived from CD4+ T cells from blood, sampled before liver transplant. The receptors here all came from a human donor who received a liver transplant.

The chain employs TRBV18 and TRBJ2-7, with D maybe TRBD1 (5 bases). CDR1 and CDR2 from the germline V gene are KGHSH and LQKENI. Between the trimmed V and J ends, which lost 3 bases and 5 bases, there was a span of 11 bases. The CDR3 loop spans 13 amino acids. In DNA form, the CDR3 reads TGTGCCAGCTCACCGAGCAGGGATAACGAGCAGTACTTC. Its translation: CASSPSRDNEQYF. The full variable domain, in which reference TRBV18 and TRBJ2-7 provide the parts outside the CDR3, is NAGVMQNPRHLVRRRGQEARLRCSPMKGHSHVYWYRQLPEEGLKFMVYLQKENIIDESGMPKERFSAEFPKEGPSILRIQQVVRGDSAAYFCASSPSRDNEQYFGPGTRLTVT.

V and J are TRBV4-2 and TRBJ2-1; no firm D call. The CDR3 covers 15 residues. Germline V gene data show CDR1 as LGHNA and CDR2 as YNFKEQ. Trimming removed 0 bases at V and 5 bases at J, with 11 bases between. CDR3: CASSQDQGGHNEQFF. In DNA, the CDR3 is TGTGCCAGCAGCCAAGATCAAGGCGGCCACAATGAGCAGTTCTTC.

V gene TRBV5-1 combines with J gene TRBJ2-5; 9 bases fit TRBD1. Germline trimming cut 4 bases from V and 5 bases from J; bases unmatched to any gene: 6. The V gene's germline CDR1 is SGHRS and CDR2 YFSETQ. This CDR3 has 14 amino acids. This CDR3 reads CASSLQGAGETQYF. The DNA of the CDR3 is TGCGCCAGCAGCCTACAGGGGGCTGGGGAGACCCAGTACTTC.

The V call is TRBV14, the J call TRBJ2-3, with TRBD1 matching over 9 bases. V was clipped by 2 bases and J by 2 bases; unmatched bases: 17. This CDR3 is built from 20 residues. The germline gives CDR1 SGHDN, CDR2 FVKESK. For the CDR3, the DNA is TGTGCCAGCAGCCAACTTTGGACAGGGGTCTTCAGTGGGAACACAGATACGCAGTATTTT. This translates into CASSQLWTGVFSGNTDTQYF.

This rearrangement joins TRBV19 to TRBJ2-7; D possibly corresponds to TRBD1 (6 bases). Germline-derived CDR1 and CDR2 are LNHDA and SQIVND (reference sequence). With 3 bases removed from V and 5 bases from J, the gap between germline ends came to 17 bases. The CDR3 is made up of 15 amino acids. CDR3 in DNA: TGTGCCAGTAGTATCAGAGGGGTACAGGGAAACGAGCAGTACTTC. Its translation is CASSIRGVQGNEQYF.

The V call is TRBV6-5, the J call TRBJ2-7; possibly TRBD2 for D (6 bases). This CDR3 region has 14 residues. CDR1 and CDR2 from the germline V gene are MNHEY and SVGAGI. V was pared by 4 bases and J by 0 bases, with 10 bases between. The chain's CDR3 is CASSSRDSSYEQYF. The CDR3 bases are TGTGCCAGCAGTTCCCGGGACTCCTCCTACGAGCAGTACTTC.

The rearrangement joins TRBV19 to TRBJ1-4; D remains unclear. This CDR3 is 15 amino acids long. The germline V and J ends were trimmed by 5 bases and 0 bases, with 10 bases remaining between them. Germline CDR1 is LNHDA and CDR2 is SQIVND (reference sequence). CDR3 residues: CASSSIASTNEKLFF. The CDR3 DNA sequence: TGTGCCAGTAGTTCCATCGCGTCAACTAATGAAAAACTGTTTTTT.

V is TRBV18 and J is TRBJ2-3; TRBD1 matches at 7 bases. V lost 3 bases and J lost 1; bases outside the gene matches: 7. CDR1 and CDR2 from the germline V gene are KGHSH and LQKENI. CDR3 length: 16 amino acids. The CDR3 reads CASSPTHRGRTDTQYF. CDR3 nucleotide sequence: TGTGCCAGCTCACCTACCCACAGGGGCCGCACAGATACGCAGTATTTT.

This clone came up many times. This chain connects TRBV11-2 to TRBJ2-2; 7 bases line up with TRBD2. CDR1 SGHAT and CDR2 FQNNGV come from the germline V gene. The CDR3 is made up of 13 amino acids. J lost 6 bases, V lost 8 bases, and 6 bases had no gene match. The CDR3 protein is CASSIGRAGELFF. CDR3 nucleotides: TGTGCCAGCTCCATTGGGAGGGCCGGGGAGCTGTTTTTT.

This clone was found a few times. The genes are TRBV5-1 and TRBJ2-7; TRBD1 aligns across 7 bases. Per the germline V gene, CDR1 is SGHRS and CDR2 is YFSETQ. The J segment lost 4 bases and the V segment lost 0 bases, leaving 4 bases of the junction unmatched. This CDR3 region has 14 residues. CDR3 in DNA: TGCGCCAGCAGCTTGGGGACAGGCCTTTACGAGCAGTACTTC. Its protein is CASSLGTGLYEQYF.

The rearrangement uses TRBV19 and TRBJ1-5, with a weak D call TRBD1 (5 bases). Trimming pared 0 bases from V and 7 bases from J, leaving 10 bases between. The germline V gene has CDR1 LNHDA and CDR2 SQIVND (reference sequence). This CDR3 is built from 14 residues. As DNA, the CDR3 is TGTGCCAGTAGTATAGATCCAGGGCGGCAGCCCCAGCATTTT. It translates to CASSIDPGRQPQHF.

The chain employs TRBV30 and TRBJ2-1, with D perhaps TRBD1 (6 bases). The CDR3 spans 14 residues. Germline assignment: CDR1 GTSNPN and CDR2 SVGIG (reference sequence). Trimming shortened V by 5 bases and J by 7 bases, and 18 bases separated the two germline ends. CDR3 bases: TGTGCCTGGGGAGGTACAGGGTCATTTAATGAGCAGTTCTTC. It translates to CAWGGTGSFNEQFF.

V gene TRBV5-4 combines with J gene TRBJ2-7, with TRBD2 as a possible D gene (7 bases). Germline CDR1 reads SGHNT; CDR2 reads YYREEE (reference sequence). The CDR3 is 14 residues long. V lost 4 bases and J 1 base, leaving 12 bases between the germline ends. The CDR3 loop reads CASSGKGGSYEQYF. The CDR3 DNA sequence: TGTGCCAGCAGCGGAAAGGGGGGGTCCTACGAGCAGTACTTC.

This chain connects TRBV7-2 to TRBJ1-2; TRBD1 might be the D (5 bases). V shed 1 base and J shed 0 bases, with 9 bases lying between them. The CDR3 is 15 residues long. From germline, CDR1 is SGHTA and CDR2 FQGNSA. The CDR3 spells CASSLVTGSNYGYTF. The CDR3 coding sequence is TGTGCCAGCAGCTTAGTTACAGGTTCTAACTATGGCTACACCTTC.

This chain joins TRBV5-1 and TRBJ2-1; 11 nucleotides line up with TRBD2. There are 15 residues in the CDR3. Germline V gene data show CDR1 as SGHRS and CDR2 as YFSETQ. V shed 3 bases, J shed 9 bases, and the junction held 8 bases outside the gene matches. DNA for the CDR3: TGCGCCAGCAGCTACGTAGCGGGGGGGCAGGGTGAGCAGTTCTTC. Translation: CASSYVAGGQGEQFF.

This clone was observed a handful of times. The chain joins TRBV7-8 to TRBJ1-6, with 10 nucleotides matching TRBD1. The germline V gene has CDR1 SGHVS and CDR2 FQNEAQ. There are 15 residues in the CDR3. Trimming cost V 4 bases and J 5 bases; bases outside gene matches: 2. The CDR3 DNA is TGTGCCAGCAGCTCAGGGACAGGGGATAATTCACCCCTCCACTTT. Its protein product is CASSSGTGDNSPLHF.

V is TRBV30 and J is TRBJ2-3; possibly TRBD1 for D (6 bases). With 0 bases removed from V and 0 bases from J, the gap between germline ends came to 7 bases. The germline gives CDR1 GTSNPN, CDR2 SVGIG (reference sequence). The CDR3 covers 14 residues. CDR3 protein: CAWSVQGSTDTQYF. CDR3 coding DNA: TGTGCCTGGAGTGTACAGGGTAGCACAGATACGCAGTATTTT. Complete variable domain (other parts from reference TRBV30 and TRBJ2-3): SQTIHQWPATLVQPVGSPLSLECTVEGTSNPNLYWYRQAAGRGLQLLFYSVGIGQISSEVPQNLSASRPQDRQFILSSKKLLLSDSGFYLCAWSVQGSTDTQYFGPGTRLTVL.

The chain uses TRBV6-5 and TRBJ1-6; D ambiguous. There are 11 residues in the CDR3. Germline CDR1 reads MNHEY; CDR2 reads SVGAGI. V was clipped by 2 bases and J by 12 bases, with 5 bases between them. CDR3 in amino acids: CASSYGRPLHF. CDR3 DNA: TGTGCCAGCAGTTACGGTAGACCCCTCCACTTT.

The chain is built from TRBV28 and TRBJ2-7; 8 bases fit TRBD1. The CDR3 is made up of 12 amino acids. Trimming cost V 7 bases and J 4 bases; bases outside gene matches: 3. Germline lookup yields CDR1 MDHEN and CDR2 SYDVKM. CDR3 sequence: CASTRTGYEQYF. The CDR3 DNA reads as TGTGCCAGCACCAGGACAGGGTACGAGCAGTACTTC.

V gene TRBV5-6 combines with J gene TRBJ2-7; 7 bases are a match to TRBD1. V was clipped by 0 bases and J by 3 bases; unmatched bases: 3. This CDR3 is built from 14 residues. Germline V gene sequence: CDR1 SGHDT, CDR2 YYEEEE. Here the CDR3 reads CASSLGQGFYEQYF. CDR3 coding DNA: TGTGCCAGCAGCTTGGGACAGGGTTTCTACGAGCAGTACTTC.

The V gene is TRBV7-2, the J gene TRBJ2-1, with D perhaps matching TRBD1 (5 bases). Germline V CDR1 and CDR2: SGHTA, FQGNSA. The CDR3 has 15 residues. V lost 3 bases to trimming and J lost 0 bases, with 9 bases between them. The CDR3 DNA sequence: TGTGCCAGCAGCTTCAGGGCCAGCTCCTACAATGAGCAGTTCTTC. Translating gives CASSFRASSYNEQFF.

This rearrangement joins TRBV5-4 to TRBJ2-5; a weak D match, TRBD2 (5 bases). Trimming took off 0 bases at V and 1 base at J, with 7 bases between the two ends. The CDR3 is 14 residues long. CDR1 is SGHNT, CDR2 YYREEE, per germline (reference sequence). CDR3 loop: CASSLAGGQETQYF. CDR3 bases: TGTGCCAGCAGCTTGGCAGGAGGCCAAGAGACCCAGTACTTC.

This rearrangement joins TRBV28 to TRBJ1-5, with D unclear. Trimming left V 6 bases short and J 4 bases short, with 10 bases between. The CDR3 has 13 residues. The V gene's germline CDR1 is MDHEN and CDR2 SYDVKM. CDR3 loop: CASRKRRNQPQHF. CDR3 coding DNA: TGTGCCAGCAGGAAGCGCCGTAATCAGCCCCAGCATTTT.

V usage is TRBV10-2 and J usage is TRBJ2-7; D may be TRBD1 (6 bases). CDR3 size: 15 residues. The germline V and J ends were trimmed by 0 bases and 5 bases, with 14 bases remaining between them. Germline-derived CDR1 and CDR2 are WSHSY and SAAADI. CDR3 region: CASSESRGNWDEQYF. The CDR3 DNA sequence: TGCGCCAGCAGTGAGTCCAGGGGTAACTGGGACGAGCAGTACTTC.

This CDR3 reads CASSLASQPQHF. The CDR3 nucleotides read TGTGCCAGCAGCTTGGCCTCTCAGCCCCAGCATTTT. V usage is TRBV5-6 and J usage is TRBJ1-5; D is ambiguous. Trimming left V 0 bases short and J 6 bases short, with 4 bases between. CDR3 length: 12 residues. Germline CDR1 is SGHDT and CDR2 is YYEEEE. Full variable domain (outside the CDR3, taken from reference TRBV5-6 and TRBJ1-5): DAGVTQSPTHLIKTRGQQVTLRCSPKSGHDTVSWYQQALGQGPQFIFQYYEEEERQRGNFPDRFSGHQFPNYSSELNVNALLLGDSALYLCASSLASQPQHFGDGTRLSIL.

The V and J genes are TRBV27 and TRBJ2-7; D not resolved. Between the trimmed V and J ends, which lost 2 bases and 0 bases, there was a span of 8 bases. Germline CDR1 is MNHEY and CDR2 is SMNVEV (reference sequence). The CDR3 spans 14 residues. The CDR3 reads CASSLQAFSYEQYF. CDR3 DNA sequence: TGTGCCAGCAGTTTACAAGCTTTCTCCTACGAGCAGTACTTC.

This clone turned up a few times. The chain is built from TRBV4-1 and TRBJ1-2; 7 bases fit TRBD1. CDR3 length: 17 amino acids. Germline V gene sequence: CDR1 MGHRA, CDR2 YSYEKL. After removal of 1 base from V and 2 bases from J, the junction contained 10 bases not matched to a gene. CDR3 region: CASSQVSLGGANYGYTF. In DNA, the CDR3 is TGCGCCAGCAGCCAAGTCTCGCTAGGGGGCGCAAACTATGGCTACACCTTC.

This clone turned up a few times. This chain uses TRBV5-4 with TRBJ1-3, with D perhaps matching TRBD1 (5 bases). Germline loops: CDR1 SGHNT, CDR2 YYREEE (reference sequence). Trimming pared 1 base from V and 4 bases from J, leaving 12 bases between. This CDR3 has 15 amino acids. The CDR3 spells CASSLKQVNGNTIYF. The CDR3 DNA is TGTGCCAGCAGCTTGAAACAGGTAAACGGAAACACCATATATTTT.

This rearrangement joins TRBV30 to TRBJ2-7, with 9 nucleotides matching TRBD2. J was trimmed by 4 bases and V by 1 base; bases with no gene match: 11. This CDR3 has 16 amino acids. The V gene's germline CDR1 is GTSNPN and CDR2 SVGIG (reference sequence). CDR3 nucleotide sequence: TGTGCCTGGAGTGCCTGGACGTGGCGGGGGGGATACGAGCAGTACTTC. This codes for CAWSAWTWRGGYEQYF.

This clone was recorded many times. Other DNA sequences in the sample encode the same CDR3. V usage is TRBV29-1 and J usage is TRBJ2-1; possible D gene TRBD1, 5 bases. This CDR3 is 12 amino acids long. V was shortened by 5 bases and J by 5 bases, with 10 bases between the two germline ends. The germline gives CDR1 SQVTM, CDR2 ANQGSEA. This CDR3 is CSVRAGNNEQFF. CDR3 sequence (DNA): TGCAGCGTTCGGGCAGGGAACAATGAGCAGTTCTTC.

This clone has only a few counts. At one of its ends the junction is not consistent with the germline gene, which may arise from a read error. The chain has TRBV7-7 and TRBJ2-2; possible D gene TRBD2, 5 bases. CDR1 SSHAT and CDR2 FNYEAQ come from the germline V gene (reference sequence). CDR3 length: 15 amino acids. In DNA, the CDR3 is TGTGCTAGCAGCCCTCGGACTGGGAACACCGGGGAGCTGTTTTTT. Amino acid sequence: CASSPRTGNTGELFF. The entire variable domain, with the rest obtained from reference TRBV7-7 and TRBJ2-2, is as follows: GAGVSQSPRYKVTKRGQDVTLRCDPISSHATLYWYQQALGQGPEFLTYFNYEAQPDKSGLPSDRFSAERPEGSISTLTIQRTEQRDSAMYRCASSPRTGNTGELFFGEGSRLTVL.

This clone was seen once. As DNA, the CDR3 is TGTGCCAGCAGCCTGGGACTAGCGGGGGGGTTTTACAATGAGCAGTTCTTC. Translating gives CASSLGLAGGFYNEQFF. This rearrangement joins TRBV7-2 to TRBJ2-1; 16 bases map to TRBD2. The V gene end was trimmed by 5 bases and the J gene end by 4 bases; junction bases not matched to a gene: 5. CDR3 length: 17 residues. Germline values: CDR1 SGHTA, CDR2 FQGNSA.